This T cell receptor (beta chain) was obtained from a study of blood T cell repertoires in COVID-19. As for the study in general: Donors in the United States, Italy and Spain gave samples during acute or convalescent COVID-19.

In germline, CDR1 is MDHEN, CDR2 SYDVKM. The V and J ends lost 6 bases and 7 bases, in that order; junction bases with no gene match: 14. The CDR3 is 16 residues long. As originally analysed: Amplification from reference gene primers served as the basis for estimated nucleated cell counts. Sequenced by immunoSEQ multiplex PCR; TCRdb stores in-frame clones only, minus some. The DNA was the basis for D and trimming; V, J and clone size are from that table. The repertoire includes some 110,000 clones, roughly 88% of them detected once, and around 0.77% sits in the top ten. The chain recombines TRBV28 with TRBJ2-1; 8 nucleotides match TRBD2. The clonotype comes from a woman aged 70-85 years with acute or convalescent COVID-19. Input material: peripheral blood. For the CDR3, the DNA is TGTGCCAGCAGATTTCCGTCGGGGGGGCTTAGAAATGAGCAGTTCTTC. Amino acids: CASRFPSGGLRNEQFF.